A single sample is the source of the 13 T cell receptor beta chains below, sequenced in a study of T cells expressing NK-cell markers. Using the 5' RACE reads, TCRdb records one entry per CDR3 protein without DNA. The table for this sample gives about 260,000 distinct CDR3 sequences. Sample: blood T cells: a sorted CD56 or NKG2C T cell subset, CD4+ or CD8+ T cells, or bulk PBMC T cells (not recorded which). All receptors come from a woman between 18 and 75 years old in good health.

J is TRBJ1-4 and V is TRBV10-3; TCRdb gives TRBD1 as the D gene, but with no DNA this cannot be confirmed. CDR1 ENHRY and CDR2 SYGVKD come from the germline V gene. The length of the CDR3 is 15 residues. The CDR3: CAISERGKGDEKLFF.

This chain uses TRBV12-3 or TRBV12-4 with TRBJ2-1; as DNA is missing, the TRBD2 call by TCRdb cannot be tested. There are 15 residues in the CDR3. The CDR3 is CASRSPTSGIYEQFF.

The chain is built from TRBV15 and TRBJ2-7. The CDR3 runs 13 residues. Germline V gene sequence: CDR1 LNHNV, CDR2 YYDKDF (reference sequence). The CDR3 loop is CATSRDGYYEQYF.

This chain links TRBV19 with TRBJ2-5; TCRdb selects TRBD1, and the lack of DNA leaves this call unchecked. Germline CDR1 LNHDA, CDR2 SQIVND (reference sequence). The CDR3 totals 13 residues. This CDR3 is CASSGTGTGAQYF.

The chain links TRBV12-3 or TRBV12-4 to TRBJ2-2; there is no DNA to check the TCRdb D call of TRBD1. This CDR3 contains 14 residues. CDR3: CASSRTQGSGELFF.

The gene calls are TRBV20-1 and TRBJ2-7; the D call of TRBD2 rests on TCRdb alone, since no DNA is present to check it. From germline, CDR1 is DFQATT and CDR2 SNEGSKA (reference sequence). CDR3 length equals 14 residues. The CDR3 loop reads CSARAQREAYEQYF.

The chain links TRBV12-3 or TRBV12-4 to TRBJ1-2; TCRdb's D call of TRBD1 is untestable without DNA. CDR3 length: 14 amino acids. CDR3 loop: CASSHTGGAYGYTF.

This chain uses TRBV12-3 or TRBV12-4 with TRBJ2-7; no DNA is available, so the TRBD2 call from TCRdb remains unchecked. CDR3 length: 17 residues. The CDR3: CASSRETSGRDTYEQYF.

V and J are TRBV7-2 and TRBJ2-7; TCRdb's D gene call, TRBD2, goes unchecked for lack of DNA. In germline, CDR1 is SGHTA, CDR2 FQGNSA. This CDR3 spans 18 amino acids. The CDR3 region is CASSLARGLAARSYEQYF.

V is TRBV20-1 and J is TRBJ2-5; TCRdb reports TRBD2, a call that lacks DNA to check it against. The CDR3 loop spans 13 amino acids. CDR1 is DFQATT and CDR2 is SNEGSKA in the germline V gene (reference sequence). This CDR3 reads CSASPGRRETQYF.

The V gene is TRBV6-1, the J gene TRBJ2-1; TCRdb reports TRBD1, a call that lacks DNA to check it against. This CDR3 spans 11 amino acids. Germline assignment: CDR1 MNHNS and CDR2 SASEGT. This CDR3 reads CASTLSDEQFF.

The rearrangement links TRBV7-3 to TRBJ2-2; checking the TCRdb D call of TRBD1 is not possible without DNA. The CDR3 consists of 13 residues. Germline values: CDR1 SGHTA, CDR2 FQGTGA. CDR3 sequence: CASSLVGPGELFF.

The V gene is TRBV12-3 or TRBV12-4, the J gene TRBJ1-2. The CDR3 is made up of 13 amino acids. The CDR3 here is CASSLRRESGYTF.